This T cell receptor (beta chain) was identified during a study of T cell responses to AZD1222 COVID-19 vaccine. Whole-study results and caveats: Spike was spanned by vaccine-associated CD4 TCRs, which were dominant at 160-218 and 743-854. It should be noted that donors were predominantly white British and more often female, and clonal diversity was possibly underestimated.

With 3 bases removed from V and 0 bases from J, the gap between germline ends came to 12 bases. Germline-derived CDR1 and CDR2 are LNHDA and SQIVND (reference sequence). The CDR3 has 17 amino acids. Libraries were prepared by immunoSEQ multiplex PCR; TCRdb keeps only in-frame clonotypes and omits some of them. The sample comprises some 120,000 clones, under 90% of which are singletons, and nearly 4.5% rests with the top ten. On this clone itself: Its specificity is not known.

The source is an adult in good health. The genes are TRBV19 and TRBJ2-6, with D possibly TRBD2 on 7 matching bases. This sample comprised peripheral blood, obtained on day 0 of AZD1222 vaccination. CDR3 protein: CASSIGGTSSGANVLTF. CDR3 bases: TGTGCCAGTAGTATCGGGGGGACAAGCTCTGGGGCCAACGTCCTGACTTTC.